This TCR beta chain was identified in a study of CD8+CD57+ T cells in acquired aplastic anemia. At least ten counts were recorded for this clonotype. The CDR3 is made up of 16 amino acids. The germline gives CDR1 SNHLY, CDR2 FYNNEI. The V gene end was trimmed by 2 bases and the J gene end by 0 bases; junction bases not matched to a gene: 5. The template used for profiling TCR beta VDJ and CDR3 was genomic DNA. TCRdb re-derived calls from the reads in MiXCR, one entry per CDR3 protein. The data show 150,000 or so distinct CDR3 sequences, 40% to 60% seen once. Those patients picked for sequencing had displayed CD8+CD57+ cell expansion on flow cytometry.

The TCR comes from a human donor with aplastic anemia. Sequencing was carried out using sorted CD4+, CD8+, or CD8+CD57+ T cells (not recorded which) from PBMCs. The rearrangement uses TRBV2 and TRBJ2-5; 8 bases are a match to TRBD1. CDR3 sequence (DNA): TGTGCCAGCAGTGAACGGCGGACAGGGTACCAAGAGACCCAGTACTTC. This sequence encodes CASSERRTGYQETQYF.